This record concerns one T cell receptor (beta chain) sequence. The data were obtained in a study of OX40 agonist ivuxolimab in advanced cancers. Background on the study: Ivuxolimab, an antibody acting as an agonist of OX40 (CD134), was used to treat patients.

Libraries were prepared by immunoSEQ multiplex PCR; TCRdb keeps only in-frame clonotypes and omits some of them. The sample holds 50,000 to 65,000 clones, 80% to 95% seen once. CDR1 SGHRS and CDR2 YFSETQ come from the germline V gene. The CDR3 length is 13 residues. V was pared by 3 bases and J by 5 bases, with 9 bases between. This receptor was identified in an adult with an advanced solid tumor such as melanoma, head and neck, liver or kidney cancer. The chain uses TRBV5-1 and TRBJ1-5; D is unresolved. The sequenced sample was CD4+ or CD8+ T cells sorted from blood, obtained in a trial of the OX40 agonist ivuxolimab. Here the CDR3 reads CASSSDWDQPQHF. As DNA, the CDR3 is TGCGCCAGCAGCTCGGACTGGGATCAGCCCCAGCATTTT.